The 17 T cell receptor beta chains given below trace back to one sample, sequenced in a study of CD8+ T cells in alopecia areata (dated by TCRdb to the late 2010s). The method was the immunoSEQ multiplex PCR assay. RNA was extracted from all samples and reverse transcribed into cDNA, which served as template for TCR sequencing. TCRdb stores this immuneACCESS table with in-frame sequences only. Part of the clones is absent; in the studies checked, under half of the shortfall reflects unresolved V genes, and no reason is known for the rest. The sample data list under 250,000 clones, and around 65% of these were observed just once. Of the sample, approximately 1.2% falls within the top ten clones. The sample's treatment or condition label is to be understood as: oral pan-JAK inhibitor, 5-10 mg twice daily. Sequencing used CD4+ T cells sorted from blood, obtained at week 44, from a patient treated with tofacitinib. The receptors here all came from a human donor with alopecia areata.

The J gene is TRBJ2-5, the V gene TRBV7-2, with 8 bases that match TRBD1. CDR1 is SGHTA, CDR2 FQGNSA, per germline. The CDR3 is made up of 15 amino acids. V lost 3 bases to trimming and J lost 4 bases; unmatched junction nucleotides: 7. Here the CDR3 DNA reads TGTGCCAGCAGCTTGGGGCAGGGGGCTCGAGAGACCCAGTACTTC. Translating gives CASSLGQGARETQYF.

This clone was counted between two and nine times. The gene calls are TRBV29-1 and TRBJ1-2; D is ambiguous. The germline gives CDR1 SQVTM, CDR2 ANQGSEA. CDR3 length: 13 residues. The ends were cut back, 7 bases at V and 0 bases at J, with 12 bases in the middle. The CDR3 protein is CSDYYRANYGYTF. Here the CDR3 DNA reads TGCAGCGATTACTATAGAGCTAACTATGGCTACACCTTC.

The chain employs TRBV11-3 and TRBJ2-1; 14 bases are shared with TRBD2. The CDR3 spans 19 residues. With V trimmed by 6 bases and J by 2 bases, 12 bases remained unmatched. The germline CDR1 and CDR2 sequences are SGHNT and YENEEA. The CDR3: CASRFTGTSGGLAYNEQFF. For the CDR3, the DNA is TGTGCCAGCAGATTCACGGGGACTAGCGGGGGCCTAGCCTACAATGAGCAGTTCTTC.

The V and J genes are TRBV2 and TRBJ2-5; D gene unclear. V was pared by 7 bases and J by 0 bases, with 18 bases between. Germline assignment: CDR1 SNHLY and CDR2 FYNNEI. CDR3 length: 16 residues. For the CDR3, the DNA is TGTGCCAGCAAGGTATCCCCCGGCATAAACCAAGAGACCCAGTACTTC. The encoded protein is CASKVSPGINQETQYF.

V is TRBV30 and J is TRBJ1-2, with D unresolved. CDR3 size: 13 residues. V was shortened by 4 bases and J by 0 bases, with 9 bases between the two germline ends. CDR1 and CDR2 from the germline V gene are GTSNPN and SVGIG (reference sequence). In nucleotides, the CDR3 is TGTGCCTGGATGGACGTTACTAACTATGGCTACACCTTC. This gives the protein CAWMDVTNYGYTF.

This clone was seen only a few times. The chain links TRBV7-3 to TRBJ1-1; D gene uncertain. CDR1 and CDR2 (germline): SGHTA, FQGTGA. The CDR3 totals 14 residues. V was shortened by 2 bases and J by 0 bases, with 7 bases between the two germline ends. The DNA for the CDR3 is TGTGCCAGCAGCTTACAGCTCATGAACACTGAAGCTTTCTTT. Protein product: CASSLQLMNTEAFF.

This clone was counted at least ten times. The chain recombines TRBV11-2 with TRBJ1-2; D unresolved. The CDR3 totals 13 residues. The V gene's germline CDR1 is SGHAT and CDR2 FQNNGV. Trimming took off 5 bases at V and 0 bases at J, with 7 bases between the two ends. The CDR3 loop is CASSERTNYGYTF. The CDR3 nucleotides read TGTGCCAGCAGCGAGAGAACTAACTATGGCTACACCTTC.

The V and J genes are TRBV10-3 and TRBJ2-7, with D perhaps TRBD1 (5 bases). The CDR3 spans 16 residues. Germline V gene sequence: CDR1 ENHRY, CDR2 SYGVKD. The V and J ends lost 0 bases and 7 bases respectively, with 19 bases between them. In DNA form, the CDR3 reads TGTGCCATCAGTGAGTCGGTAGGGGTTCCTCGGCTGGAGCAGTACTTC. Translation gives CAISESVGVPRLEQYF.

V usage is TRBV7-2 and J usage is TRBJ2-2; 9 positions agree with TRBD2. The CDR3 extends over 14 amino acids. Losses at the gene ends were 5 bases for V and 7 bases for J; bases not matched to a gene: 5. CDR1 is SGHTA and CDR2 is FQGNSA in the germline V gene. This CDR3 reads CASSASGEVGELFF. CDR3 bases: TGTGCCAGCAGCGCTAGCGGGGAGGTCGGGGAGCTGTTTTTT.

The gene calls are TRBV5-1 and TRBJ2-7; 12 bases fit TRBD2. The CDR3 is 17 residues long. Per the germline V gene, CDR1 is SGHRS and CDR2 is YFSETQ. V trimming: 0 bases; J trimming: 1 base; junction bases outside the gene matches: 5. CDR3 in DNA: TGCGCCAGCAGCTTGGGGGGACTAGCGGGTAAATCCTACGAGCAGTACTTC. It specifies CASSLGGLAGKSYEQYF.

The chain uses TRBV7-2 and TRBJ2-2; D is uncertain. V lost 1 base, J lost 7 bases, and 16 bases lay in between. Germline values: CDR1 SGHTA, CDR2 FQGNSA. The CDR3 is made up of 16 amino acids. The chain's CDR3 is CASSLGQLLGIGELFF. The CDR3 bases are TGTGCCAGCAGCTTAGGTCAACTGCTAGGAATCGGGGAGCTGTTTTTT. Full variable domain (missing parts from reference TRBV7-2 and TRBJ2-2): GAGVSQSPSNKVTEKGKDVELRCDPISGHTALYWYRQSLGQGLEFLIYFQGNSAPDKSGLPSDRFSAERTGGSVSTLTIQRTQQEDSAVYLCASSLGQLLGIGELFFGEGSRLTVL.

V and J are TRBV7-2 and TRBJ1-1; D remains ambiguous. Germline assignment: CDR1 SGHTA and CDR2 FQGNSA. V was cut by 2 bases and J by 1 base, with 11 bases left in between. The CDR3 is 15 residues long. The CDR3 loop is CASSLFWVSNTEAFF. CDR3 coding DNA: TGTGCCAGCAGCTTATTTTGGGTATCGAACACTGAAGCTTTCTTT.

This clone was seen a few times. The CDR3 spells CASSPRQTLYEQYF. The CDR3, as DNA: TGTGCCAGCAGCCCCCGACAGACCCTCTACGAGCAGTACTTC. The V gene is TRBV9, the J gene TRBJ2-7; possibly TRBD1 for D (5 bases). The CDR3 has 14 residues. The germline V gene has CDR1 SGDLS and CDR2 YYNGEE. Trimming shortened V by 4 bases and J by 3 bases, and 14 bases separated the two germline ends.

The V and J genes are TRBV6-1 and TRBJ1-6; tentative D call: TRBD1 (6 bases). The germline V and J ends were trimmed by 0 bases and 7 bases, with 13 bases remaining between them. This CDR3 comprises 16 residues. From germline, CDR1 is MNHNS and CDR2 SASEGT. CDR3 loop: CASSEAPTGANSPLHF. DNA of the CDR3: TGTGCCAGCAGTGAAGCACCGACAGGTGCCAATTCACCCCTCCACTTT.

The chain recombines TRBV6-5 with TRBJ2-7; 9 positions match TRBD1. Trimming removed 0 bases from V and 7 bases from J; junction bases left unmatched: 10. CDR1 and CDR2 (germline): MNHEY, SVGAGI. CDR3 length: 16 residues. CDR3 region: CASSYSIRDRAREQYF. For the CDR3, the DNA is TGTGCCAGCAGTTACTCGATCCGGGACAGGGCGAGGGAGCAGTACTTC.

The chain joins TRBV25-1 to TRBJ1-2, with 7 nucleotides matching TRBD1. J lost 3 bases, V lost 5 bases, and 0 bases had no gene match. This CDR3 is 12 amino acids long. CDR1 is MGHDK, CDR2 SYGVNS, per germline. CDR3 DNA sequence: TGTGCCAGCAGTCAGGGGGACTATGGCTACACCTTC. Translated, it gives CASSQGDYGYTF.

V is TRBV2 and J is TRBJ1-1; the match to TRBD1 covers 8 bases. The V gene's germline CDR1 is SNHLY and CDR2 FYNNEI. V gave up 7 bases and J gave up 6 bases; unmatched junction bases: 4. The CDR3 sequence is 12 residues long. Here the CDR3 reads CASKTGDAEAFF. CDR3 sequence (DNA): TGTGCCAGCAAGACAGGGGATGCTGAAGCTTTCTTT.